This TCR beta chain appears in the sequencing data of a study of regulatory T cells in long-lasting Graves disease. Study in general: Positivity for TSH receptor antibodies plus over 5 years of antithyroid drugs meant persistent Graves' disease.

General study results and limits: A greater number of public clonotypes (under 3,000) was shared by persistent patients than by new patients (about 960).

The CDR3 length is 16 residues. V lost 0 bases to trimming and J lost 6 bases; unmatched junction nucleotides: 9. Germline CDR1 reads SGHTA; CDR2 reads FQGNSA. Time point specified: persistent/refractory GD, antithyroid drugs over 5 years with positive TRAb. RNA isolated from PBMCs was used to make the TCR library. Clinicians diagnosed Graves' disease using American Thyroid Association guidelines. Turning to this clonotype: Its target is not known.

Library construction for TCR beta used iRepertoire HTBI primers and Arm-PCR of CDR3 regions. TCRdb analysed the multiplex PCR reads with MiXCR anew, one entry per CDR3 protein. The sample lists about 470,000 distinct CDR3 sequences, under 25% occurring once. This TCR derives from a female donor with Graves disease. The chain combines TRBV7-2 with TRBJ1-1; 8 bases agree with TRBD1. This specimen was peripheral blood mononuclear cells (PBMCs), taken when the disease was refractory, from a patient treated with antithyroid drugs. The CDR3 spells CASSLAFGGTGAEAFF. The CDR3 nucleotides are TGTGCCAGCAGCTTAGCGTTTGGTGGGACAGGCGCTGAAGCTTTCTTT.